These 25 T cell receptor beta chains originate from one sample sequenced in a study of graft-versus-host responses after intestinal transplantation (dated by TCRdb to about 2021). Their specific antigens are unknown. Libraries were built with the immunoSEQ multiplex PCR assay. The clones in this table, taken by TCRdb from immuneACCESS, are in-frame only. Not every clone is retained; where verified, under half of the shortfall comes from an unresolved V gene, and the cause of the rest is unknown. The sample table contains 95,000 to 110,000 clones; only one count was recorded for 93% of them. 0.9% to 1.5% of the sample is held by the ten biggest clonotypes. The time point label corresponds to: cells obtained before transplantation from donor or recipient. The specimen was unstimulated CD8+ T cells sorted from spleen or lymph node cells, collected before intestinal transplant. These receptors originate from a human donor who received an intestinal transplant.

V and J are TRBV14 and TRBJ1-1; D gene uncertain. The CDR3 has 13 amino acids. V lost 1 base to trimming and J lost 3 bases, with 6 bases between them. Germline assignment: CDR1 SGHDN and CDR2 FVKESK. Here the CDR3 reads CASSQVRHTEAFF. CDR3 sequence (DNA): TGTGCCAGCAGCCAAGTCAGACACACTGAAGCTTTCTTT.

The chain recombines TRBV27 with TRBJ2-7, with 14 positions matching TRBD2. In germline, CDR1 is MNHEY, CDR2 SMNVEV (reference sequence). Trimming removed 5 bases from V and 7 bases from J; junction bases left unmatched: 4. This CDR3 is built from 14 residues. The CDR3 region is CASSLTSGGVEQYF. The CDR3 DNA follows: TGTGCCAGCAGTCTGACTAGCGGGGGGGTTGAGCAGTACTTC.

The chain's CDR3 is CASQQQTGSGNTIYF. CDR3 sequence (DNA): TGCGCCAGCCAGCAGCAGACAGGGAGCGGAAACACCATATATTTT. The chain links TRBV5-1 to TRBJ1-3; TRBD1 matches at 7 bases. Germline CDR1 SGHRS, CDR2 YFSETQ. The CDR3 totals 15 residues. V was pared by 7 bases and J by 4 bases, with 11 bases of the junction left unmatched.

This chain connects TRBV7-6 to TRBJ2-7, with D unresolved. Trimming took off 3 bases at V and 5 bases at J, with 5 bases between the two ends. The CDR3 consists of 11 residues. CDR1 is SGHVS and CDR2 is FNYEAQ in the germline V gene. CDR3 region: CASSFIDEQYF. The CDR3 DNA follows: TGTGCCAGCAGCTTTATTGACGAGCAGTACTTC.

CDR3 nucleotides: TGTGCCAGCAGCTCTGGACAGGAGGAGCAGTTCTTC. This encodes CASSSGQEEQFF. The V and J genes are TRBV13 and TRBJ2-1, with TRBD1 identical over 7 bases. V was clipped by 4 bases and J by 10 bases; unmatched bases: 4. The CDR3 length is 12 residues. Germline CDR1 is PRHDT and CDR2 is FYEKMQ (reference sequence). Complete variable domain (other parts from reference TRBV13 and TRBJ2-1): AAGVIQSPRHLIKEKRETATLKCYPIPRHDTVYWYQQGPGQDPQFLISFYEKMQSDKGSIPDRFSAQQFSDYHSELNMSSLELGDSALYFCASSSGQEEQFFGPGTRLTVL.

V and J are TRBV11-3 and TRBJ2-1; TRBD1 aligns across 7 bases. J lost 3 bases, V lost 5 bases, and 7 bases had no gene match. Germline V gene sequence: CDR1 SGHNT, CDR2 YENEEA. This CDR3 is 15 amino acids long. In DNA, the CDR3 is TGTGCCAGCAGCCCGCCGGGACAGTACTACAATGAGCAGTTCTTC. It yields the protein CASSPPGQYYNEQFF.

The chain links TRBV23-1 to TRBJ1-5; the D gene is possibly TRBD1 (5 bases). TRBV23-1 is sorted into the ORF group, with uncertain function. V lost 8 bases, J lost 9 bases, and 17 bases lay in between. There are 13 residues in the CDR3. The CDR3 region has the DNA TGCGCCAGCCTTGGGGGTTATTCATGGCCCCAGCATTTT. Its protein is CASLGGYSWPQHF.

The V and J genes are TRBV7-9 and TRBJ1-2, with no clear D. CDR1 SEHNR and CDR2 FQNEAQ come from the germline V gene (reference sequence). Trimming removed 5 bases at V and 4 bases at J, with 26 bases between. This CDR3 contains 18 residues. Written as DNA, the CDR3 is TGTGCCAGCAGCCCTAGGGAAAAGTCACCGGGAGGCCTCTATGGCTACACCTTC. Its translation is CASSPREKSPGGLYGYTF.

The chain combines TRBV19 with TRBJ2-1; no clear D gene. CDR1 LNHDA and CDR2 SQIVND come from the germline V gene (reference sequence). This CDR3 comprises 15 residues. The ends were cut back, 2 bases at V and 2 bases at J, with 10 bases in the middle. DNA of the CDR3: TGTGCCAGTAGTATACTGCTGGCCACCTACAATGAGCAGTTCTTC. As protein: CASSILLATYNEQFF.

This clone came up once. The CDR3 DNA reads TGTGCCAGCAGTGAAGGACTCGGCGGATATGGCTACACCTTC. Translation: CASSEGLGGYGYTF. This sequence joins TRBV25-1 and TRBJ1-2; D remains ambiguous. V dropped 2 bases and J dropped 5 bases, with 12 bases sitting between them. This CDR3 spans 14 amino acids. Germline loops: CDR1 MGHDK, CDR2 SYGVNS.

The chain carries TRBV2 and TRBJ2-7; the D gene is possibly TRBD2 (6 bases). Germline-derived CDR1 and CDR2 are SNHLY and FYNNEI. This CDR3 region has 15 residues. This chain's CDR3 is CGGRSREALSYEQYF. In DNA form, the CDR3 reads TGTGGAGGGAGGAGCAGGGAAGCCTTATCCTACGAGCAGTACTTC.

V and J are TRBV2 and TRBJ1-6; no clear D gene. V was trimmed by 3 bases and J by 9 bases, leaving 6 bases between them. The germline V gene has CDR1 SNHLY and CDR2 FYNNEI. The CDR3 runs to 12 residues. The DNA for the CDR3 is TGTGCCAGCAGTGATTTAGTTTCACCCCTCCACTTT. Protein sequence: CASSDLVSPLHF.

This clone has just one count. The CDR3 here is CASSDSDGYVGTANYEQYF. In DNA, the CDR3 is TGTGCCAGCAGCGACAGCGACGGATACGTGGGGACAGCTAACTACGAGCAGTACTTC. The chain has TRBV7-9 and TRBJ2-7; 7 nucleotides align to TRBD1. Germline CDR1 reads SEHNR; CDR2 reads FQNEAQ (reference sequence). The CDR3 contains 19 residues. Trimming at V came to 5 bases and at J to 3 bases, leaving 22 bases not matched to a gene.

The chain carries TRBV19 and TRBJ2-1; 7 bases agree with TRBD1. V was pared by 0 bases and J by 4 bases, with 6 bases of the junction left unmatched. Germline V gene lookup returns CDR1 LNHDA and CDR2 SQIVND (reference sequence). CDR3 length: 16 residues. DNA of the CDR3: TGTGCCAGTAGTATAGATCGGAGGACAGGTTACAATGAGCAGTTCTTC. It is translated as CASSIDRRTGYNEQFF.

The chain recombines TRBV5-4 with TRBJ2-2, with D hard to call. CDR3 size: 14 residues. With 3 bases removed from V and 1 base from J, the gap between germline ends came to 7 bases. Germline loops: CDR1 SGHNT, CDR2 YYREEE (reference sequence). The CDR3 spells CASSSRMNTGELFF. The CDR3 DNA sequence: TGTGCCAGCAGCTCACGTATGAACACCGGGGAGCTGTTTTTT.

The chain combines TRBV19 with TRBJ1-5; D possibly corresponds to TRBD1 (6 bases). V was trimmed by 7 bases and J by 4 bases, leaving 23 bases between them. CDR1 and CDR2 (germline): LNHDA, SQIVND (reference sequence). The CDR3 runs to 17 residues. The CDR3 sequence: CASMEGGLGTLNQPQHF. CDR3 bases: TGTGCCAGTATGGAGGGGGGTTTAGGGACTCTTAATCAGCCCCAGCATTTT.

The rearrangement uses TRBV7-9 and TRBJ1-2; weak D call: TRBD1 (5 bases). The CDR3 is made up of 15 amino acids. Between the trimmed V and J ends, which lost 5 bases and 0 bases, there was a span of 13 bases. CDR1 is SEHNR, CDR2 FQNEAQ, per germline (reference sequence). The chain's CDR3 is CASSETRAANYGYTF. The CDR3 DNA reads TGTGCCAGCAGCGAAACCAGGGCAGCTAACTATGGCTACACCTTC.

J is TRBJ2-7 and V is TRBV4-1; no clear D. CDR1 and CDR2 from the germline V gene are MGHRA and YSYEKL. Trimming shortened V by 1 base and J by 3 bases, and 10 bases separated the two germline ends. The CDR3 has 14 residues. CDR3 sequence reads: CASSQGDEDYEQYF. The DNA of the CDR3 is TGCGCCAGCAGCCAAGGCGACGAAGACTACGAGCAGTACTTC.

This clone was detected only once. This chain uses TRBV28 with TRBJ1-5, with D maybe TRBD1 (5 bases). CDR3 size: 13 residues. V lost 8 bases, J lost 4 bases, and 12 bases lay in between. Germline CDR1 reads MDHEN; CDR2 reads SYDVKM. This chain's CDR3 is CASGRRGNQPQHF. The CDR3, as DNA: TGTGCCAGCGGTCGGCGGGGGAATCAGCCCCAGCATTTT.

J is TRBJ2-6 and V is TRBV23-1, with a tentative D call TRBD2 (6 bases). TRBV23-1 qualifies as an ORF whose function is uncertain. The V end lost 0 bases, the J end lost 0 bases, and 27 bases lay between the germline ends. CDR3 length: 23 amino acids. The CDR3 coding sequence is TGCGCCAGCAGTCAATCGCCGGAGTTCGGTCCCCTAGCGAAGGGCTCTGGGGCCAACGTCCTGACTTTC. Protein sequence: CASSQSPEFGPLAKGSGANVLTF.

V is TRBV13 and J is TRBJ2-3; 15 bases align to TRBD2. The V segment lost 5 bases and the J segment 4 bases; nucleotides outside the gene matches: 10. Germline lookup yields CDR1 PRHDT and CDR2 FYEKMQ (reference sequence). This CDR3 is 18 amino acids long. The chain's CDR3 is CASSPRTSGGARADTQYF. CDR3 DNA: TGTGCCAGCAGCCCAAGGACTAGCGGGGGGGCTCGGGCAGATACGCAGTATTTT.

V usage is TRBV5-1 and J usage is TRBJ1-2, with TRBD1 identical over 7 bases. The V segment lost 4 bases and the J segment 8 bases; nucleotides outside the gene matches: 8. This CDR3 region has 13 residues. Germline values: CDR1 SGHRS, CDR2 YFSETQ. Here the CDR3 DNA reads TGCGCCAGCAGCCTGCGGACAGGTCAGGGCTACACCTTC. Protein sequence: CASSLRTGQGYTF. Combining the CDR3 with reference TRBV5-1 and TRBJ1-2 gives the whole variable domain KAGVTQTPRYLIKTRGQQVTLSCSPISGHRSVSWYQQTPGQGLQFLFEYFSETQRNKGNFPGRFSGRQFSNSRSEMNVSTLELGDSALYLCASSLRTGQGYTFGSGTRLTVV.

The gene calls are TRBV10-1 and TRBJ2-1; TRBD1 aligns across 9 bases. Trimming removed 5 bases from V and 6 bases from J; junction bases left unmatched: 2. The germline gives CDR1 WNHNN, CDR2 SYGVQD (reference sequence). The CDR3 contains 13 residues. For the CDR3, the DNA is TGCGCCAGCAGTCGGGACAGGGTCAATGAGCAGTTCTTC. It specifies CASSRDRVNEQFF.

V is TRBV2 and J is TRBJ2-7; 11 positions agree with TRBD2. After removal of 6 bases from V and 2 bases from J, the junction contained 9 bases not matched to a gene. This CDR3 has 16 residues. Germline V gives CDR1 SNHLY, CDR2 FYNNEI. The CDR3 sequence is CASSEGLAGGAYEQYF. The CDR3 nucleotides are TGTGCCAGCAGCGAGGGGCTAGCGGGGGGTGCCTACGAGCAGTACTTC.

This clone has only one observation. The V call is TRBV4-1, the J call TRBJ2-5; possibly TRBD1 for D (6 bases). The assigned J gene may be wrong: the sequence end matches TRBJ2-7 better. Germline CDR1 and CDR2: MGHRA and YSYEKL. This CDR3 comprises 15 residues. CDR3 protein: CASSQDGTSGDEQYF. The CDR3 coding sequence is TGCGCCAGCAGCCAAGACGGGACATCGGGCGACGAGCAGTACTTC.